One TCR beta chain is described in this entry. Its cognate antigen is unknown. This entry is derived from a study of vaccination effects on CD4 cells after COVID-19. Study-level points and caveats: Of the vaccine-induced clones from healthy vaccinees, merely 1 of 255 recognized common cold coronaviruses as well.

CDR3 length: 18 residues. Trimming removed 2 bases from V and 2 bases from J; junction bases left unmatched: 16. Germline V gene sequence: CDR1 GTSNPN, CDR2 SVGIG (reference sequence). Only in-frame clones appear in the TCRdb table, and some are missing; sequencing was by immunoSEQ multiplex PCR. The data show some 30,000 clones, 74% seen once. When around 10 days of culture had elapsed, CD4+ T cells were isolated. BNT162b2 vaccine or mRNA-1273 vaccine was given to participants in two doses. The rearrangement uses TRBV30 and TRBJ2-3, with 7 bases aligning to TRBD2. Sequencing used CD4+ T cells from PBMCs cultured without peptide, obtained after COVID-19 vaccination. The TCR sequence derives from a human donor who received a COVID-19 vaccine. As DNA, the CDR3 is TGTGCCTGGAGTTTAGCTAGGTTAGCGGGCGGCCTCACAGATACGCAGTATTTT. Amino acid sequence: CAWSLARLAGGLTDTQYF. Supplemented by reference TRBV30 and TRBJ2-3, the full variable domain reads SQTIHQWPATLVQPVGSPLSLECTVEGTSNPNLYWYRQAAGRGLQLLFYSVGIGQISSEVPQNLSASRPQDRQFILSSKKLLLSDSGFYLCAWSLARLAGGLTDTQYFGPGTRLTVL.